A selection of T cell receptor beta chains follows, all from one sample in a study of CD8+CD57+ T cells in acquired aplastic anemia. MiXCR was run by TCRdb on the reads, yielding one entry per CDR3 protein. The table records about 120,000 distinct CDR3 sequences, approximately 61% of them present only once. The sequenced material came from sorted CD4+, CD8+, or CD8+CD57+ T cells (not recorded which) from PBMCs. The origin of the receptors is a human donor with aplastic anemia. The CDR3 runs from the conserved cysteine through the conserved F or W. A D gene is named only where the DNA matches it firmly. The size of a clone is reported for some rows only, either as once, few or many, or as a class for expanded clones.

v_call,clone_size,d_call,j_call,cdr3_aa,cdr3_nt
TRBV25-1,NA,NA,TRBJ2-7,CASQNRGTNYEQYF,TGTGCCAGTCAAAACAGGGGGACTAACTACGAGCAGTACTTC
TRBV3-1,NA,NA,TRBJ1-6,CASSQGGLPSPTLHF,TGTGCCAGCAGCCAAGGGGGTCTGCCCTCACCCACCCTCCACTTT
TRBV27,few,TRBD2,TRBJ2-5,CASSLWTSGKQETQYF,TGTGCCAGCAGCCTCTGGACTAGCGGGAAGCAAGAGACCCAGTACTTC
TRBV29-1,NA,NA,TRBJ2-7,CSVEGSQGKAYEQYF,TGCAGCGTTGAAGGTTCGCAAGGGAAAGCCTACGAGCAGTACTTC
TRBV5-1,NA,TRBD1,TRBJ2-4,CASSPGTGGNIQYF,TGCGCCAGCAGCCCAGGGACAGGGGGGAACATTCAGTACTTC
TRBV25-1,many,NA,TRBJ2-7,CASSEMARGRGNYEQYF,TGTGCCAGCAGTGAAATGGCGCGAGGCAGGGGAAACTACGAGCAGTACTTC
TRBV15,NA,NA,TRBJ2-1,CATSRARPANEQFF,TGTGCCACCAGCAGAGCCCGACCAGCCAATGAGCAGTTCTTC
TRBV24-1,NA,NA,TRBJ2-3,CASSGRDTHTDTQYF,TGTGCCAGCAGTGGCCGGGACACCCACACAGATACGCAGTATTTT
TRBV2,NA,NA,TRBJ1-5,CASNPDGESQPQHF,TGTGCCAGCAACCCCGACGGGGAGAGCCAGCCCCAGCATTTT
TRBV15,NA,NA,TRBJ1-2,CATSRDRTLGGYTF,TGTGCCACCAGCAGAGATAGGACCCTGGGAGGCTACACCTTC
TRBV5-6,NA,NA,TRBJ1-1,CASSLAGNAFF,TGTGCCAGCAGCTTGGCTGGGAACGCTTTCTTT
TRBV12-3/TRBV12-4,many,NA,TRBJ2-7,CASSLGQPYEQYF,TGTGCCAGCAGTTTAGGACAGCCCTACGAGCAGTACTTC
TRBV5-6,NA,NA,TRBJ1-1,CASTLGPEAFF,TGTGCCAGCACCTTGGGACCGGAAGCTTTCTTT
TRBV18,few,NA,TRBJ1-2,CASSPRVSQVGIYGYGYTF,TGTGCCAGCTCACCACGCGTCAGCCAGGTCGGCATCTATGGCTATGGCTACACCTTC
TRBV5-4,few,NA,TRBJ2-5,CASSLAVRTYQETQYF,TGTGCCAGCAGCTTGGCCGTCAGGACGTACCAAGAGACCCAGTACTTC
TRBV19,NA,TRBD2,TRBJ2-5,CASTPGLADRETQYF,TGTGCCAGTACCCCTGGACTAGCAGATCGAGAGACCCAGTACTTC
TRBV11-2,NA,TRBD2,TRBJ2-3,CASSWTSGGDTQYF,TGTGCCAGCAGCTGGACTAGCGGGGGAGATACGCAGTATTTT
TRBV10-2,many,NA,TRBJ2-7,CAAGTIGEQYF,TGCGCCGCGGGCACGATAGGCGAGCAGTACTTC
TRBV29-1,NA,NA,TRBJ2-5,CSVADMGETQYF,TGCAGCGTGGCAGACATGGGGGAGACCCAGTACTTC
TRBV5-8,many,TRBD1,TRBJ2-3,CASSLGQGVEDTQYF,TGTGCCAGCAGCTTGGGACAGGGGGTCGAAGATACGCAGTATTTT
TRBV2,NA,TRBD1,TRBJ2-4,CASFTTGDRNIQYF,TGTGCCAGCTTTACCACCGGGGACAGAAACATTCAGTACTTC
TRBV7-2,NA,TRBD1,TRBJ1-1,CASTLIQGYTEAFF,TGTGCCAGCACCCTAATACAGGGGTACACTGAAGCTTTCTTT
TRBV27,many,NA,TRBJ2-7,CASSLADSYEQYF,TGTGCCAGCAGTTTAGCGGACAGCTACGAGCAGTACTTC
TRBV29-1,NA,TRBD1,TRBJ2-1,CSGRTGGSPYNEQFF,TGCAGCGGAAGGACAGGGGGTTCACCCTACAATGAGCAGTTCTTC
TRBV10-3,NA,TRBD2,TRBJ2-7,CAISEFETSGRAHEQYF,TGTGCCATCAGTGAGTTCGAGACTAGCGGGAGGGCCCACGAGCAGTACTTC
TRBV15,NA,TRBD1,TRBJ1-2,CATSSRRTGEGYTF,TGTGCCACCAGCAGTCGTCGGACAGGGGAAGGCTACACCTTC
TRBV5-1,NA,TRBD2,TRBJ2-3,CASSSRLAGDADTQYF,TGCGCCAGCAGCTCGCGACTAGCGGGAGACGCAGATACGCAGTATTTT
TRBV7-3,NA,NA,TRBJ2-5,CASASQGLETQYF,TGTGCCAGCGCCAGCCAGGGTTTGGAGACCCAGTACTTC
TRBV24-1,NA,NA,TRBJ2-1,CATSDGVGANEQFF,TGTGCCACCAGTGATGGGGTGGGGGCCAATGAGCAGTTCTTC
TRBV10-2,NA,NA,TRBJ2-7,CASSATGEQYF,TGCGCCAGCAGTGCGACGGGCGAGCAGTACTTC
TRBV2,NA,NA,TRBJ1-6,CASRAGSSPLHF,TGTGCCAGCAGGGCGGGGAGTTCACCCCTCCACTTT
TRBV7-7,NA,NA,TRBJ2-2,CASSPSDTGELFF,TGTGCTAGCAGCCCGTCGGACACCGGGGAGCTGTTTTTT
TRBV15,NA,TRBD1,TRBJ1-1,CATSRGTAGMNTEAFF,TGTGCCACCAGCAGGGGGACAGCAGGAATGAACACTGAAGCTTTCTTT
TRBV2,NA,NA,TRBJ2-1,CASSALIEQFF,TGTGCCAGCAGCGCCCTAATAGAGCAGTTCTTC
TRBV2,NA,NA,TRBJ1-2,CASSERHSSYGYTF,TGTGCCAGCAGTGAACGGCACAGCTCCTATGGCTACACCTTC
TRBV19,NA,TRBD1,TRBJ1-2,CASTGQSYGYTF,TGTGCCAGTACGGGACAGAGCTATGGCTACACCTTC
TRBV13,many,NA,TRBJ1-1,CASSSNLRDPDPEAFF,TGTGCCAGCAGCTCCAACCTCAGGGACCCGGACCCTGAAGCTTTCTTT